This T cell receptor (beta chain) was sequenced in a study of Ad26.COV2.S vaccination and SARS-CoV-2 variants (dated by TCRdb to the early 2020s). About the full investigation: Donors in the vaccine arm were drawn from COV1001, a multicentre, randomized, double-blind, placebo-controlled phase I-IIa trial testing Ad26.COV2.S in healthy adults. Ad26.COV2.S was administered intramuscularly at a dose of 5x10^10 or 1x10^11 viral particles, either as one shot or as two shots given 56 days apart. The specificity and breadth of SARS-CoV-2-reactive T cell receptors after Ad26.COV2.S vaccination were assessed by TCRbeta repertoire sequencing. The TCR-sequenced set comprised approximately 32 samples: some 19 Ad26.COV2.S vaccine recipients, 5 placebo recipients and 8 SARS-CoV-2 convalescent individuals. Participants in the trial were split at random into five groups of five each, receiving low-dose or high-dose Ad26.COV2.S once or twice, or else placebo on both occasions. Blinding of investigators to trial group allocation was maintained during experiments and outcome assessment. Paper-wide results and their limitations: The study lacked the statistical power to compare responses across vaccine doses or regimens. Spike-specific TCR breadth was higher in Ad26.COV2.S recipients than in placebo recipients (P = 0.0014). The authors noted that the TCR breadth and depth analyses may have underestimated total T cell responses. Substantial breadth of spike-specific CD8+ and CD4+ T cell responses was reported after vaccination. Non-spike TCR breadth was comparable between vaccine and placebo recipients, consistent with the vaccine containing only spike.

Concerning this clone itself: Its cognate antigen has yet to be identified. Per-base qualities were not stored, and no clone one base away is much larger.

The treatment or condition label of this sample denotes: roughly 20 received Ad26.COV2.S at low or high dose, single or two shots; 5 received placebo; per-sample allocation not given. For vaccine and placebo recipients, the sequenced repertoires came from samples collected on day 63 after the first injection. Between 29 July and 7 August 2020, Cohort 1b enrolled 20 to 30 adults aged 18-55 years at one site in Boston, USA. Ad26.COV2.S consisted of a replication-incompetent adenovirus type 26 vector by which a prefusion-stabilized SARS-CoV-2 spike protein from the original Wuhan strain was expressed. Sequences MNHEY (CDR1) and SMNVEV (CDR2) are obtained from the germline V gene (reference sequence). The CDR3 goes from the cysteine to the phenylalanine over 16 residues. Only the CDR3 DNA is retained, 48 bases long and in frame from the first base. For this chain, trimming is 4 bases at the V end and 5 bases at the J end, and the number of junction bases without a gene match is 11.

The immunoSEQ Assay was used to sequence TCRbeta CDR3 regions. After extraction, genomic DNA underwent amplification by bias-controlled multiplex PCR, followed by high-throughput sequencing. In the source study's methods: To quantify the absolute abundance of every unique TCRbeta CDR3 region, sequences were collapsed and filtered. Usable DNA was measured by amplifying reference genes present in all nucleated cells, and TCRbeta template counts were normalized to that usable DNA to estimate T cell fraction. Repertoire TCRs were annotated as SARS-CoV-2-specific by exact matching of V gene, CDR3 amino acid sequence and J gene to a known reactive TCR set. MIRA supplied the reference SARS-CoV-2 TCR set, which was filtered for enrichment in COVID-19-positive ImmuneCODE repertoires so that public or cross-reactive TCRs were removed. Based on the MIRA antigens, annotated TCRs were further analysed at the level of specific ORF or position within ORF. Breadth was defined as the number of annotated unique rearrangements divided by the total number of unique productive rearrangements, and depth was defined as the summed frequency of the annotated unique rearrangements. Two-sided Wilcoxon rank-sum tests were used to compare TCR breadth between groups. Imported from immuneACCESS, the table was reduced by TCRdb to in-frame sequences with V and J called. These copies leave out some clones; in studies compared against another copy, an unresolved V gene accounts for under half, and the cause of the remainder is not known. The V and J calls and the clone size are those of that table, but D and trimming were determined from the DNA. Across this sample there are 400,000 to 450,000 clones, with more than 80% seen only once. Together, the top ten hold 10% to 15% of the sample.

Recombination joined TRBV27 with TRBJ1-2; TRBD1 lines up with 9 middle nucleotides. This clonotype originated in a person between 18 and 65 years old who received the Ad26.COV2.S COVID-19 vaccine or a placebo. The specimen was peripheral blood, collected in a trial of Ad26.COV2.S vaccine versus placebo. This receptor carries the CDR3 CASSSGTGSGLYGYTF. The bases are TGTGCCAGCAGTTCCGGGACAGGGTCAGGTTTATATGGCTACACCTTC.